This T cell receptor (beta chain) comes out of a study of blood T cell repertoires in COVID-19 (dated by TCRdb to 2020 to 2022). At the level of the whole study: Samples from collaborators originated in the United States, Italy and Spain and spanned both the acute and convalescent phases of COVID-19. The prospective study material was composed of cDNA or gDNA derived from T cells, B-cell-depleted T cells, or PBMCs. Subjects who had been exposed to COVID-19, were actively infected with it, or had recovered from it provided the deeply sampled blood TCRbeta repertoires that made up the dataset. The repertoires were made available in a free public database intended to serve as a resource for research on the immune response to SARS-CoV-2. The samples were drawn from the first 160 participants of the ongoing ImmuneRACE study and from over a thousand subjects provided by 6 global collaborators. Nearly every sample came with metadata listing a de-identified subject ID, COVID-19 status, age in years and sex. Where HLA class I and class II types were available, the types were taken from metadata supplied by the sample provider, not from assay-based typing. The study at large found these results: How much clinical and demographic metadata was included differed by source and by participant, and the metadata was provided uncurated.

Ends trimmed: V by 7 bases, J by 1 base; bases unmatched to a gene: 10. The CDR3 goes from the cysteine to the phenylalanine over 16 residues. The retained sequence is limited to the CDR3, 48 bases, with the frame set at the first base. From a lookup of the germline V gene, CDR1 and CDR2 are SNHLY and FYNNEI. The immunoSEQ Assay, a bias-controlled multiplex PCR, was used to amplify TCRbeta CDR3 regions from genomic DNA. Concerning the study's data processing: Nucleated cell counts per sample were estimated from amplification of reference gene primers within the assay. To quantify the absolute abundance of each unique TCRbeta CDR3 rearrangement, sequence reads were collapsed and filtered. For each sample, productive Simpson clonality was calculated by taking the square root of Simpson's diversity index across productive rearrangements. Drawn from immuneACCESS, this table holds only the in-frame rearrangements with V and J called that TCRdb kept. Clones are partly lost; checked studies trace under half to an unresolved V gene and leave the rest unexplained. V and J calls and clone size are as listed in that table; D and trimming were resolved from the DNA. Within this sample are roughly 250,000 clones, with roughly 84% of them counted one time only. The top ten clones comprise 4% of the sample.

Collaborating institutions collected whole blood in K2EDTA tubes following their own protocols. For TCRbeta analysis, collaborators shipped samples as frozen whole blood, isolated PBMCs, or DNA extracted from either of those sample types. This clone was seen just once. No antigen is known for it. No base-level quality is on record; no much larger clone is a single base apart. Material: peripheral blood. The chain uses TRBV2 and TRBJ1-1; TRBD1 lines up with 9 middle nucleotides. The clonotype originates from a woman aged 35 to 49 with active or convalescent COVID-19. The CDR3 has the sequence CASKLRGGQGNTEAFF. Read as DNA, the sequence is TGTGCCAGCAAACTCAGAGGGGGACAGGGGAACACTGAAGCTTTCTTT.